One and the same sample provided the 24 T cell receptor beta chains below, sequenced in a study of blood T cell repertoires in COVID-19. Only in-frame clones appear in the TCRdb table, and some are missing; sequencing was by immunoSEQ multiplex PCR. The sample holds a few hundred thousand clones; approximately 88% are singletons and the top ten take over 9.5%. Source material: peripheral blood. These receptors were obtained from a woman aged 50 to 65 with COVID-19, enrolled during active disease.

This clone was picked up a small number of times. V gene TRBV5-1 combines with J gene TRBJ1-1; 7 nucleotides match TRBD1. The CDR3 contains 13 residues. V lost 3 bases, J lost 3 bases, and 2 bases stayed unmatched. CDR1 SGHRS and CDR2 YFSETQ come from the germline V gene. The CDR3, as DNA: TGCGCCAGCAGCTCACAGGGGTACACTGAAGCTTTCTTT. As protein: CASSSQGYTEAFF.

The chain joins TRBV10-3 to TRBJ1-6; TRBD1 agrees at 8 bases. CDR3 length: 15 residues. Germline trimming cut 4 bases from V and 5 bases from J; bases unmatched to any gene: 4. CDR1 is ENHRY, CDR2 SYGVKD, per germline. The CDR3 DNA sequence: TGTGCCATCAGTGCCGGGACAGGCAATAATTCACCCCTCCACTTT. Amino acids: CAISAGTGNNSPLHF.

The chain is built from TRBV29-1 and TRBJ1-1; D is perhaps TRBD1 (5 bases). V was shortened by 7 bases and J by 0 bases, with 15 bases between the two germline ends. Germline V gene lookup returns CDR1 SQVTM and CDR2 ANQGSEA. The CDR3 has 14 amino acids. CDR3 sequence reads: CSARGTAMNTEAFF. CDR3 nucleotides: TGCAGCGCGAGGGGAACAGCCATGAACACTGAAGCTTTCTTT.

CDR3 nucleotide sequence: TGTGCCAGCACCTCCCCGGTTTCGGACAGCATAGGGGGATCGACTGAAGCTTTCTTT. Protein product: CASTSPVSDSIGGSTEAFF. The chain combines TRBV2 with TRBJ1-1; possibly TRBD1 for D (6 bases). V was shortened by 7 bases and J by 5 bases, with 32 bases between the two germline ends. The V gene's germline CDR1 is SNHLY and CDR2 FYNNEI. This CDR3 spans 19 amino acids.

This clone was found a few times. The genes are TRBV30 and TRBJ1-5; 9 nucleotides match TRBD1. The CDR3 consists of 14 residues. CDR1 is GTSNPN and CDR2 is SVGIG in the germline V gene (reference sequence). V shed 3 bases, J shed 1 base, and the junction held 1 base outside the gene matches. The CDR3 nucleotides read TGTGCCTGGAGAGGGACAGGGAGCAATCAGCCCCAGCATTTT. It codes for CAWRGTGSNQPQHF.

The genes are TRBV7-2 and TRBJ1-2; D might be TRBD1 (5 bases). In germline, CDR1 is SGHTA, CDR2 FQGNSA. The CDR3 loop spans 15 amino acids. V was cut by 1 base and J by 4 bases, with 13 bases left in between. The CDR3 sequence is CASSLVAGETYGYTF. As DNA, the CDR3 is TGTGCCAGCAGCTTAGTAGCGGGGGAGACCTATGGCTACACCTTC. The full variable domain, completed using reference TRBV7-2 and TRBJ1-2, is GAGVSQSPSNKVTEKGKDVELRCDPISGHTALYWYRQSLGQGLEFLIYFQGNSAPDKSGLPSDRFSAERTGGSVSTLTIQRTQQEDSAVYLCASSLVAGETYGYTFGSGTRLTVV.

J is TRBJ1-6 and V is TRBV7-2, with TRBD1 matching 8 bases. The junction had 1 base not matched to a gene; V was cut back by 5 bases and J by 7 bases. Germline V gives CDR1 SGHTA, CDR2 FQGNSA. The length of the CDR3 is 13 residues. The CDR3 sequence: CASSRDRNSPLHF. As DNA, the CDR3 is TGTGCCAGCAGCAGGGACAGGAATTCACCCCTCCACTTT.

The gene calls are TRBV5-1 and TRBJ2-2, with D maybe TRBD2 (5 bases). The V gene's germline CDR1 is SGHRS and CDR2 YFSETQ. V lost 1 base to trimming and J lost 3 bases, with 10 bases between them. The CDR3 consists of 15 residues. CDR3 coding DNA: TGCGCCAGCAGCTTGTTATCCGGGGACACCGGGGAGCTGTTTTTT. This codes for CASSLLSGDTGELFF.

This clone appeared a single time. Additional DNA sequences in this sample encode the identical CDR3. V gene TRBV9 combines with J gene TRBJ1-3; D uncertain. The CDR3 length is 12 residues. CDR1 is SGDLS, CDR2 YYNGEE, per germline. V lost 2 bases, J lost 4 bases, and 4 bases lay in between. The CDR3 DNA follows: TGTGCCAGCAGCGTTGAGGGAAACACCATATATTTT. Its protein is CASSVEGNTIYF.

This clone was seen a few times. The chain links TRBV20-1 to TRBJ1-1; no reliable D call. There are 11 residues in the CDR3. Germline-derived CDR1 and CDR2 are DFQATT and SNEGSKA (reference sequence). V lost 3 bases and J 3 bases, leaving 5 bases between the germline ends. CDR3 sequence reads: CSARRDTEAFF. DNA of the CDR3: TGCAGTGCTAGGAGGGACACTGAAGCTTTCTTT.

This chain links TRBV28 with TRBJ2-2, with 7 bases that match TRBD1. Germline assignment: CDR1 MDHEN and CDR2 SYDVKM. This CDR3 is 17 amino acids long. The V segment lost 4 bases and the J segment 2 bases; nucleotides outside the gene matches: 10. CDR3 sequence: CASSSPYRGLNTGELFF. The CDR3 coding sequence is TGTGCCAGCAGTTCCCCTTACAGGGGTTTAAACACCGGGGAGCTGTTTTTT.

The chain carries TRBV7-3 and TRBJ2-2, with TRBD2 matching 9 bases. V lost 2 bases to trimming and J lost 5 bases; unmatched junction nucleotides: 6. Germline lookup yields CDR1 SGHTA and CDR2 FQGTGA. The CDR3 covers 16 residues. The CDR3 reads CASSLGLAGSTGELFF. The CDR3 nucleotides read TGTGCCAGCAGCTTAGGGCTAGCGGGGTCTACCGGGGAGCTGTTTTTT.

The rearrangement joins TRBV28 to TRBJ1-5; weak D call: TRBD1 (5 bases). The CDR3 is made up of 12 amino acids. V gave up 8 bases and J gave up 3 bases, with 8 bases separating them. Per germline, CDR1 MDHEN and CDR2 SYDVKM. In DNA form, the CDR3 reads TGTGCCAGCGCAGGGCCCAATCAGCCCCAGCATTTT. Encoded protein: CASAGPNQPQHF.

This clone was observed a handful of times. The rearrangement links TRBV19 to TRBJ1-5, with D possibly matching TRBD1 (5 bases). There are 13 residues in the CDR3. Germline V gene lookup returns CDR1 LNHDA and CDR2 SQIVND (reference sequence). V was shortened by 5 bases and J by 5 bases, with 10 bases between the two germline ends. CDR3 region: CASSLGGYQPQHF. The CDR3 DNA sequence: TGTGCCAGTAGTCTCGGGGGGTATCAGCCCCAGCATTTT.

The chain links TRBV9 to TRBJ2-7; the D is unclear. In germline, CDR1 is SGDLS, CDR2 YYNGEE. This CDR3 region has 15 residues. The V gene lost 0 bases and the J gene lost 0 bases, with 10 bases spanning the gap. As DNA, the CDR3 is TGTGCCAGCAGCGTAGGTCTGCCGAGCTCCTACGAGCAGTACTTC. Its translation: CASSVGLPSSYEQYF.

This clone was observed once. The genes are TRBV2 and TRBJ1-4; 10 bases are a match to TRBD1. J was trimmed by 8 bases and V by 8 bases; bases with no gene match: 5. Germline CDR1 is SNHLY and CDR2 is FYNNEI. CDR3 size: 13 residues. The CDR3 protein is CASGGQGLEKLFF. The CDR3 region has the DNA TGTGCCAGCGGGGGACAGGGGCTGGAAAAACTGTTTTTT.

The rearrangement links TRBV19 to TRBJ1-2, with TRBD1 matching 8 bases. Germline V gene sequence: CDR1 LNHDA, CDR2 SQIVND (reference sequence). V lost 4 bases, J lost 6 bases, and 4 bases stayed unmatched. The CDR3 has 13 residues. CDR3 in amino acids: CASSTGQAHGYTF. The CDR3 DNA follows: TGTGCCAGTAGTACGGGACAGGCCCATGGCTACACCTTC.

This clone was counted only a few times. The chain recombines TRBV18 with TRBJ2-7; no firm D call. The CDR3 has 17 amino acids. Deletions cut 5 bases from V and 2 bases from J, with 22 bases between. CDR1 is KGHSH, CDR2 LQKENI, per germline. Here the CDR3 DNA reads TGTGCCAGCTCAAGACGTTCGGAACCCACAGAACCCTACGAGCAGTACTTC. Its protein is CASSRRSEPTEPYEQYF.

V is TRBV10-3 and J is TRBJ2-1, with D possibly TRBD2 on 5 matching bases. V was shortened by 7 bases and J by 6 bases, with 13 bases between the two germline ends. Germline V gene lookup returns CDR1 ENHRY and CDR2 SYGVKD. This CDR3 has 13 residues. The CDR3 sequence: CAINDLAVNEQFF. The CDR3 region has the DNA TGTGCCATCAACGACCTAGCAGTCAATGAGCAGTTCTTC.

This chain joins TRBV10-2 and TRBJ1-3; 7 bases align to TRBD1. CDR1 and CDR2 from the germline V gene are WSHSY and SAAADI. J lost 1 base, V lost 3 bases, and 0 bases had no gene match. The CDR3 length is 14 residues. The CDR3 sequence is CASSDRGSGNTIYF. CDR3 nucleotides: TGCGCCAGCAGTGACAGGGGGTCTGGAAACACCATATATTTT.

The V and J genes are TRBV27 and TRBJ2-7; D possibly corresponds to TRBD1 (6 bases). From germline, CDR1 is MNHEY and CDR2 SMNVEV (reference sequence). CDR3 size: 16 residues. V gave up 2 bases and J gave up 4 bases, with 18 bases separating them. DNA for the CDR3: TGTGCCAGCAGTTTAATTGGTAGGACAGTAAAGTACGAGCAGTACTTC. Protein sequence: CASSLIGRTVKYEQYF.

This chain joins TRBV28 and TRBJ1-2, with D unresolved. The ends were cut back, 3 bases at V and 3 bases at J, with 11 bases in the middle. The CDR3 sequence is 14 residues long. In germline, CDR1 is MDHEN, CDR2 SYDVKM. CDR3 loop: CASSLSRRDYGYTF. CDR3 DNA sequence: TGTGCCAGCAGTTTGTCACGGCGGGACTATGGCTACACCTTC.

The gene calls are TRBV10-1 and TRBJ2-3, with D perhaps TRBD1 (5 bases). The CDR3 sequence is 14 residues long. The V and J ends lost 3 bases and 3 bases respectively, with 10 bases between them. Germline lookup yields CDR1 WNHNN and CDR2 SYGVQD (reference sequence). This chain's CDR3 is CASSDRELTDTQYF. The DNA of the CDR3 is TGCGCCAGCAGTGACAGGGAACTGACAGATACGCAGTATTTT.

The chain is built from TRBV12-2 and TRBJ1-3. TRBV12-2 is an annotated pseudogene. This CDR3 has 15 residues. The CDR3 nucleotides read TGTGCAAGTCGCTTAGCGCTGGGAGCTGGAAACACCATATATTTT. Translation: CASRLALGAGNTIYF.